This T cell receptor (beta chain) is from a study of vaccination and CD4 T cells after COVID-19. Study background: Either the Pfizer-BioNTech BNT162b2 or Moderna mRNA-1273 vaccine was given as two doses. Overlapping spike pools from SARS-CoV-2 and HCoV-NL63, HCoV-OC43 and HCoV-229E served as culture stimuli. As a positive control, some control cultures were given a CEFX pool, while others were given an HIV-1 Nef pool or no peptide. Study-wide results and caveats: A nonsignificant median increase from approximately 23 to 38 SARS-CoV-2-reactive clonotypes was observed.

Treatment indicated: roughly nine-day PBMC culture with coronavirus spike peptide pools or control peptides (ViraFEST assay). This clonotype showed up just a few times. Antigen unknown. Cultured CD4+ T cells had their DNA profiled by the Oncomine TCR Beta short-read assay. TCRdb re-called the PCR reads with MiXCR, one entry per CDR3 protein. The table records about 10,000 distinct CDR3 sequences, roughly 27% of them present only once. Germline-derived CDR1 and CDR2 are MNHEY and SMNVEV (reference sequence). This CDR3 is built from 13 residues. V lost 6 bases and J lost 5; bases outside the gene matches: 4.

Source: CD4+ T cells from blood, cultured in vitro, taken after SARS-CoV-2 vaccination. The receptor was isolated from a human donor who had recovered from COVID-19. The chain is built from TRBV27 and TRBJ2-7; 10 bases match TRBD2. The CDR3 sequence: CASRAGGVNEQYF. The CDR3 coding sequence is TGTGCCAGCAGAGCGGGAGGGGTCAACGAGCAGTACTTC.